The 6 T cell receptor beta chains reported below all come from one sample, sequenced in a study of radiotherapy plus CTLA-4 blockade in lung cancer. Repertoires were generated with immunoSEQ multiplex PCR, while TCRdb's copy carries only in-frame clones and drops some. The sample contains roughly 77,000 clones, roughly 74% of which appear only once. The specimen comprised peripheral blood, sampled from a patient treated with radiotherapy plus ipilimumab. The source of these receptors is a human donor with non-small cell lung cancer whose response to radiotherapy plus ipilimumab could not be evaluated.

This chain links TRBV6-6 with TRBJ2-7, with 9 bases fitting TRBD1. The CDR3 length is 13 residues. The germline gives CDR1 MNHNY, CDR2 SVGAGI (reference sequence). Trimming at V came to 6 bases and at J to 3 bases, leaving 3 bases not matched to a gene. The CDR3 spells CASRGQGVYEQYF. DNA for the CDR3: TGTGCCAGCAGGGGACAGGGAGTCTACGAGCAGTACTTC.

The V and J genes are TRBV19 and TRBJ1-1; maybe TRBD1 (5 bases). CDR3 length: 16 amino acids. Germline loops: CDR1 LNHDA, CDR2 SQIVND (reference sequence). V lost 5 bases and J 5 bases, leaving 21 bases between the germline ends. In nucleotides, the CDR3 is TGTGCCAGTAGTCCACTTTTGACTCAGGGTGAGACTGAAGCTTTCTTT. It translates to CASSPLLTQGETEAFF. Full variable domain (rest looked up from reference TRBV19 and TRBJ1-1): DGGITQSPKYLFRKEGQNVTLSCEQNLNHDAMYWYRQDPGQGLRLIYYSQIVNDFQKGDIAEGYSVSREKKESFPLTVTSAQKNPTAFYLCASSPLLTQGETEAFFGQGTRLTVV.

This chain uses TRBV9 with TRBJ1-6; 9 bases fit TRBD1. Germline CDR1 is SGDLS and CDR2 is YYNGEE. This CDR3 is built from 20 residues. Trimming cost V 2 bases and J 0 bases; bases outside gene matches: 12. This CDR3 reads CASSVTGQGGWGSYNSPLHF. The CDR3 bases are TGTGCCAGCAGCGTGACGGGACAGGGAGGATGGGGCTCCTATAATTCACCCCTCCACTTT.

This clone appeared once. J is TRBJ2-3 and V is TRBV15; D unclear. CDR3 length: 16 amino acids. The ends were cut back, 0 bases at V and 0 bases at J, with 10 bases in the middle. Germline-derived CDR1 and CDR2 are LNHNV and YYDKDF (reference sequence). This CDR3 reads CATSRDAASSTDTQYF. Here the CDR3 DNA reads TGTGCCACCAGCAGAGACGCGGCATCTAGCACAGATACGCAGTATTTT.

The rearrangement links TRBV5-1 to TRBJ2-5; 7 positions agree with TRBD1. Trimming took 0 bases from V and 2 from J; bases not matched to a gene: 7. The germline CDR1 and CDR2 sequences are SGHRS and YFSETQ. The CDR3 contains 16 residues. CDR3 amino acids: CASSLGTGAKQETQYF. The CDR3 nucleotides read TGCGCCAGCAGCTTGGGGACAGGAGCCAAACAAGAGACCCAGTACTTC.

This rearrangement joins TRBV18 to TRBJ1-4; maybe TRBD1 (6 bases). With 3 bases removed from V and 6 bases from J, the gap between germline ends came to 8 bases. Per germline, CDR1 KGHSH and CDR2 LQKENI. The CDR3 extends over 13 amino acids. CDR3: CASSPGADEKLFF. For the CDR3, the DNA is TGTGCCAGCTCACCGGGGGCGGATGAAAAACTGTTTTTT. Complete variable domain (other parts from reference TRBV18 and TRBJ1-4): NAGVMQNPRHLVRRRGQEARLRCSPMKGHSHVYWYRQLPEEGLKFMVYLQKENIIDESGMPKERFSAEFPKEGPSILRIQQVVRGDSAAYFCASSPGADEKLFFGSGTQLSVL.